This TCR beta chain was sequenced during a study of cytomegalovirus exposure and HLA in healthy donors. General observations from the study: Analysis was carried out at a later point, and it linked a missense DCLRE1C variant to TCR beta V- and J-gene trimming.

In the PCR, 60 Vbeta and 13 Jbeta primers were used. The table came from immunoSEQ multiplex PCR; TCRdb's copy has only in-frame clones and leaves some out. The sample has about 170,000 clones, 75% to 90% seen once. The CDR3 covers 15 residues. A note on this clone: Its antigen is unknown.

Healthy donors of bone marrow made up the group. Material: PBMCs. This TCR derives from a male donor in good health and CMV-seronegative. The V gene is TRBV1, the J gene TRBJ2-5; the tabulated D call, TRBD2, remains unverified against the DNA. TRBV1 is flagged as a pseudogene. As DNA, the CDR3 is TGCACCAGCAGCCGCCCGACTTGTTCCCCAGAGACCCAGTACTTC. Its protein is CTSSRPTCSPETQYF.